This paragraph covers one T cell receptor beta chain sequence. Its antigen is currently unknown. This CDR3 contains 17 residues. CDR1 and CDR2 (germline): SGHTA, FQGNSA. V lost 5 bases and J 0 bases, leaving 14 bases between the germline ends. These data are taken from a study of cytotoxic CD8 clonotypes in ibrutinib-treated CLL. Study results and limitations: Higher clonality was seen at ibrutinib response and a return toward baseline at progression. Public clonotypes proved infrequent, and on treatment they shrank or remained steady.

Data came from immunoSEQ multiplex PCR; TCRdb stores just in-frame clones and leaves some out. The sample shows approximately 190,000 clones, roughly 77% of them seen only once. This specimen consisted of PBMCs, obtained after 12 months of ibrutinib treatment. The V call is TRBV7-2, the J call TRBJ2-6; D may be TRBD2 (5 bases). This TCR came from a human donor with chronic lymphocytic leukemia. CDR3 in amino acids: CASSGSRTTSGANVLTF. The CDR3 DNA reads TGTGCCAGCAGCGGGAGCCGGACGACCTCTGGGGCCAACGTCCTGACTTTC. The whole variable domain, remainder taken from reference TRBV7-2 and TRBJ2-6, is GAGVSQSPSNKVTEKGKDVELRCDPISGHTALYWYRQSLGQGLEFLIYFQGNSAPDKSGLPSDRFSAERTGGSVSTLTIQRTQQEDSAVYLCASSGSRTTSGANVLTFGAGSRLTVL.